Each of the 25 T cell receptor beta chains below was sequenced from the same sample in a study of cytomegalovirus exposure and HLA in healthy donors. With 60 Vbeta and 13 Jbeta primers, the PCR was carried out. Data came from immunoSEQ multiplex PCR; TCRdb stores just in-frame clones and leaves some out. The sample consists of around 150,000 clones, about four fifths of them appearing once. Sequencing was carried out using PBMCs. These receptors all stem from a male donor in good health and CMV-seropositive.

The table lists this clone with a few counts. This sequence joins TRBV10-3 and TRBJ2-2; a possible D gene is TRBD1 (5 bases). V was clipped by 7 bases and J by 3 bases, with 12 bases between them. This CDR3 has 14 residues. CDR1 is ENHRY, CDR2 SYGVKD, per germline. The CDR3 protein is CAIKGPRDTGELFF. For the CDR3, the DNA is TGTGCCATCAAAGGCCCCAGGGACACCGGGGAGCTGTTTTTT.

This chain links TRBV7-2 with TRBJ2-7; D call uncertain. Trimming cost V 4 bases and J 4 bases, with 8 bases left between them. The CDR3 extends over 12 amino acids. CDR1 SGHTA and CDR2 FQGNSA come from the germline V gene. The CDR3 here is CASSSNSYEQYF. CDR3 nucleotides: TGTGCCAGCAGCTCAAACAGTTACGAGCAGTACTTC.

This clone was detected only a few times. The chain couples TRBV27 to TRBJ1-2; TRBD1 might be the D (6 bases). There are 14 residues in the CDR3. With 5 bases removed from V and 4 bases from J, the gap between germline ends came to 14 bases. Germline V gene data show CDR1 as MNHEY and CDR2 as SMNVEV (reference sequence). Written as DNA, the CDR3 is TGTGCCAGCAGTCTAAACAGGGCCGGCTATGGCTACACCTTC. As protein: CASSLNRAGYGYTF.

The V gene is TRBV10-3, the J gene TRBJ2-2; D is possibly TRBD1 (6 bases). Trimming stripped 6 bases from V and 6 bases from J, with 17 bases between. CDR3 length: 15 residues. Looked up from germline, CDR1 is ENHRY and CDR2 is SYGVKD. The CDR3 reads CAIRLSDSKAGELFF. Here the CDR3 DNA reads TGTGCCATCAGACTGTCGGACAGTAAAGCCGGGGAGCTGTTTTTT.

J is TRBJ2-1 and V is TRBV10-3; 7 bases line up with TRBD1. The germline V gene has CDR1 ENHRY and CDR2 SYGVKD. With V trimmed by 7 bases and J by 4 bases, 10 bases remained unmatched. CDR3 size: 15 residues. The CDR3 nucleotides read TGTGCCATCATTACCGCCGGGACAGTATACAATGAGCAGTTCTTC. Translation gives CAIITAGTVYNEQFF.

The genes are TRBV7-2 and TRBJ2-5; 8 nucleotides line up with TRBD1. CDR3 size: 15 residues. The junction had 9 bases not matched to a gene; V was cut back by 4 bases and J by 5 bases. Germline loops: CDR1 SGHTA, CDR2 FQGNSA. This CDR3 is CASSSGQVLRETQYF. The CDR3 DNA follows: TGTGCCAGCAGCTCGGGACAGGTCCTTCGGGAGACCCAGTACTTC.

This clone was detected only once. The chain uses TRBV28 and TRBJ1-2; TRBD1 aligns across 7 bases. The trim removed 5 bases at V and 5 bases at J, leaving 5 bases unmatched. The CDR3 runs 13 residues. CDR1 is MDHEN, CDR2 SYDVKM, per germline. CDR3 sequence reads: CASSDRESYGYTF. As DNA, the CDR3 is TGTGCCAGCAGTGACAGGGAGTCTTATGGCTACACCTTC.

The V call is TRBV2, the J call TRBJ1-1, with D maybe TRBD1 (6 bases). This CDR3 spans 11 amino acids. Germline V gene lookup returns CDR1 SNHLY and CDR2 FYNNEI. Trimming removed 8 bases at V and 7 bases at J, with 11 bases between. CDR3: CASGRGGEAFF. The DNA of the CDR3 is TGTGCCAGCGGTAGGGGGGGTGAAGCTTTCTTT.

The J gene is TRBJ1-4, the V gene TRBV2; TRBD1 matches 9 bases. Germline-derived CDR1 and CDR2 are SNHLY and FYNNEI. The ends lost 5 bases at V and 12 bases at J; junction bases unmatched: 4. The CDR3 has 12 amino acids. The CDR3 DNA reads as TGTGCCAGCAGTAGGGACAGGGTAGAACTGTTTTTT. It specifies CASSRDRVELFF. The complete variable domain, with remaining parts taken from reference TRBV2 and TRBJ1-4, reads EPEVTQTPSHQVTQMGQEVILRCVPISNHLYFYWYRQILGQKVEFLVSFYNNEISEKSEIFDDQFSVERPDGSNFTLKIRSTKLEDSAMYFCASSRDRVELFFGSGTQLSVL.

The chain recombines TRBV2 with TRBJ1-3; D call uncertain. V lost 8 bases, J lost 8 bases, and 19 bases lay in between. The CDR3 is 14 amino acids. CDR1 and CDR2 (germline): SNHLY, FYNNEI. CDR3 nucleotide sequence: TGTGCCAGCTCACCATCATCCAGGTCGGACACCATATATTTT. As protein: CASSPSSRSDTIYF.

The V gene is TRBV7-2, the J gene TRBJ1-5; 9 bases align to TRBD1. Trimming at V came to 5 bases and at J to 3 bases, leaving 8 bases not matched to a gene. CDR3 length equals 16 residues. CDR1 and CDR2 (germline): SGHTA, FQGNSA. The CDR3: CASSVDGDRVNQPQHF. Written as DNA, the CDR3 is TGTGCCAGCAGCGTAGACGGGGACAGGGTCAATCAGCCCCAGCATTTT.

This chain connects TRBV6-5 to TRBJ2-7; D call uncertain. CDR3 length: 11 residues. Germline V gene sequence: CDR1 MNHEY, CDR2 SVGAGI. V shed 5 bases and J shed 6 bases, with 8 bases lying between them. CDR3 region: CASSLGSEQYF. CDR3 sequence (DNA): TGTGCCAGCAGTCTTGGCTCCGAGCAGTACTTC.

The chain uses TRBV6-5 and TRBJ1-4, with 8 bases fitting TRBD1. V lost 1 base and J lost 8; bases outside the gene matches: 9. The CDR3 has 16 amino acids. From germline, CDR1 is MNHEY and CDR2 SVGAGI. CDR3 protein: CASSYLILGQAEKLFF. For the CDR3, the DNA is TGTGCCAGCAGTTACTTGATCCTGGGACAGGCGGAAAAACTGTTTTTT.

V gene TRBV28 combines with J gene TRBJ1-6, with D uncertain. Trimming stripped 2 bases from V and 4 bases from J, with 3 bases between. Germline values: CDR1 MDHEN, CDR2 SYDVKM. This CDR3 contains 13 residues. The CDR3 bases are TGTGCCAGCAGTTTACGGTATAATTCACCCCTCCACTTT. Residues: CASSLRYNSPLHF.

V is TRBV12-5 and J is TRBJ2-1; 11 nucleotides match TRBD2. The V gene end was trimmed by 1 base and the J gene end by 10 bases; junction bases not matched to a gene: 18. The CDR3 extends over 19 amino acids. Germline CDR1 LGHNT, CDR2 FRNRAP. CDR3 sequence: CASGLGRQGLLAGAREQFF. In nucleotides, the CDR3 is TGTGCTAGTGGTTTGGGGAGACAGGGGCTACTAGCGGGAGCTAGAGAGCAGTTCTTC.

The chain combines TRBV5-1 with TRBJ1-1; 10 bases map to TRBD1. J was trimmed by 4 bases and V by 4 bases; bases with no gene match: 10. The germline V gene encodes CDR1 SGHRS and CDR2 YFSETQ. The CDR3 is 16 amino acids. The CDR3 nucleotides read TGCGCCAGCAGCGTGGCCCGGACAGGGGGTATCACTGAAGCTTTCTTT. It encodes CASSVARTGGITEAFF.

The table lists this clone with a count of one. V is TRBV5-6 and J is TRBJ1-5, with a tentative D call TRBD1 (5 bases). The CDR3 is 16 amino acids. The germline V and J ends were trimmed by 0 bases and 2 bases, with 12 bases remaining between them. The germline CDR1 and CDR2 sequences are SGHDT and YYEEEE. CDR3 DNA sequence: TGTGCCAGCAGCTTGGGGGCGGGGCAGGGCAATCAGCCCCAGCATTTT. This translates into CASSLGAGQGNQPQHF.

V gene TRBV18 combines with J gene TRBJ1-1; perhaps TRBD1 as D (6 bases). The germline V gene encodes CDR1 KGHSH and CDR2 LQKENI. This CDR3 contains 15 residues. Trimming took off 2 bases at V and 4 bases at J, with 14 bases between the two ends. The CDR3 spells CASSPGGALRTEAFF. CDR3 coding DNA: TGTGCCAGCTCACCAGGGGGCGCATTGCGCACTGAAGCTTTCTTT.

The chain links TRBV4-3 to TRBJ2-7; TRBD1 matches at 7 bases. Germline V lookup: CDR1 LGHNA, CDR2 YSLEER. The CDR3 has 14 amino acids. Trimming at V came to 0 bases and at J to 2 bases, leaving 1 base not matched to a gene. This chain's CDR3 is CASSQDGTAYEQYF. The CDR3 DNA follows: TGCGCCAGCAGCCAAGATGGGACAGCCTACGAGCAGTACTTC.

This clone was counted a few times. The chain uses TRBV30 and TRBJ1-5; TRBD1 agrees at 9 bases. Germline V gene sequence: CDR1 GTSNPN, CDR2 SVGIG (reference sequence). V shed 2 bases, J shed 6 bases, and the junction held 5 bases outside the gene matches. The CDR3 extends over 14 amino acids. CDR3 DNA: TGTGCCTGGAGTACCGGGACAGGGAGTCAGCCCCAGCATTTT. It encodes CAWSTGTGSQPQHF.

V is TRBV6-1 and J is TRBJ2-7, with D possibly matching TRBD2 (6 bases). The germline CDR1 and CDR2 sequences are MNHNS and SASEGT. The V end lost 4 bases, the J end lost 2 bases, and 9 bases lay between the germline ends. The CDR3 totals 13 residues. For the CDR3, the DNA is TGTGCCAGCAGTGGGGGGGTAGCCTACGAGCAGTACTTC. Translated, it gives CASSGGVAYEQYF.

The V and J genes are TRBV6-1 and TRBJ1-3, with TRBD1 matching 11 bases. Unmatched junction bases numbered 2, after V lost 8 bases and J lost 2 bases. Germline loops: CDR1 MNHNS, CDR2 SASEGT. The CDR3 runs to 14 residues. CDR3 region: CASGQGATGNTIYF. The CDR3, as DNA: TGTGCCAGCGGACAGGGGGCAACTGGAAACACCATATATTTT.

The chain has TRBV28 and TRBJ1-3; D is perhaps TRBD1 (6 bases). Trimming took 2 bases from V and 3 from J, leaving 17 bases between them. From germline, CDR1 is MDHEN and CDR2 SYDVKM. The CDR3 is made up of 17 amino acids. The CDR3 nucleotides read TGTGCCAGCAGTTTAAAGCGGGGGCGCGTGATTGGAAACACCATATATTTT. It translates to CASSLKRGRVIGNTIYF.

The gene calls are TRBV6-5 and TRBJ2-3, with TRBD2 identical over 7 bases. The length of the CDR3 is 15 residues. CDR1 is MNHEY, CDR2 SVGAGI, per germline. After removal of 5 bases from V and 2 bases from J, the junction contained 7 bases not matched to a gene. CDR3 protein: CASSPQAGTTDTQYF. The CDR3, as DNA: TGTGCCAGCAGTCCCCAAGCGGGGACCACAGATACGCAGTATTTT.

This clone has more than one count but fewer than ten. The CDR3 loop reads CASSPKLAGLHNEQFF. As DNA, the CDR3 is TGCGCCAGCAGCCCGAAACTAGCGGGGCTCCACAATGAGCAGTTCTTC. The chain uses TRBV4-3 and TRBJ2-1; 10 nucleotides align to TRBD2. This CDR3 is 16 amino acids long. Germline V gene sequence: CDR1 LGHNA, CDR2 YSLEER. V gave up 4 bases and J gave up 5 bases; unmatched junction bases: 8.